This TCR beta chain was found in a study of graft-versus-host responses after intestinal transplantation. Turning to the study itself: The study gave all recipients anti-thymocyte globulin induction, then tacrolimus and steroids for about 3 years.

A remark on this clone: Antigen: not known.

Regarding the study as a whole: Present in recipient marrow, GvH clones included some that appeared first in ileum or blood.

This table comes from immunoSEQ multiplex PCR, and its TCRdb copy is limited to in-frame clones, with some not included. The sample holds over 80,000 clones; around 91% are singletons and the top ten take over 0.15%. The J segment lost 7 bases and the V segment lost 5 bases, leaving 17 bases of the junction unmatched. This CDR3 spans 19 amino acids. Germline lookup yields CDR1 SGHTA and CDR2 FQGNSA. The sequencing here drew on unstimulated CD4+ T cells sorted from spleen or lymph node cells, taken before transplant. The clonotype originates from a human donor who was the organ donor for an intestinal transplant. This rearrangement joins TRBV7-2 to TRBJ2-1; 13 bases match TRBD2. Here the CDR3 DNA reads TGTGCCAGCAGCCTTACCAACGCAAGGGGACTAGCGGGGAGGAATGAGCAGTTCTTC. Translation gives CASSLTNARGLAGRNEQFF.